Below, 23 T cell receptor beta chains from the same sample are listed, as sequenced in a study of CD8+ T cells in alopecia areata (dated by TCRdb to between 2017 and 2018). Preparation of the library involved the immunoSEQ multiplex PCR assay. For TCR sequencing, RNA was extracted from every sample and reverse transcribed into cDNA to serve as template. The table comes from immuneACCESS by way of TCRdb, which keeps in-frame sequences with V and J called. Part of the clones is missing from these tables; in studies checked, under half for an unresolved V gene and the rest for unknown reasons. The sample profile shows approximately 170,000 clones; about 60% of them were found once. The top ten constitute 0.69% of the sample. The meaning of the sample's time point label: less than five weeks on oral tofacitinib. The treatment or condition label, as the study defines it: oral pan-JAK inhibitor, 5-10 mg twice daily.

Specimen: CD4+ T cells sorted from blood, collected at week 4, from a patient treated with tofacitinib. These receptors originate from a human donor with alopecia areata.

The genes are TRBV15 and TRBJ1-2, with a possible D match to TRBD1 (5 bases). V lost 5 bases, J lost 1 base, and 14 bases lay in between. Germline V gene data show CDR1 as LNHNV and CDR2 as YYDKDF (reference sequence). The CDR3 sequence is 15 residues long. This chain's CDR3 is CATSDRDGDNYGYTF. For the CDR3, the DNA is TGTGCCACCAGCGACCGGGACGGAGATAACTATGGCTACACCTTC. The variable domain in full, completed from reference TRBV15 and TRBJ1-2, reads DAMVIQNPRYQVTQFGKPVTLSCSQTLNHNVMYWYQQKSSQAPKLLFHYYDKDFNNEADTPDNFQSRRPNTSFCFLDIRSPGLGDTAMYLCATSDRDGDNYGYTFGSGTRLTVV.

The chain couples TRBV28 to TRBJ2-2; 9 nucleotides agree with TRBD1. CDR1 is MDHEN, CDR2 SYDVKM, per germline. There are 22 residues in the CDR3. The J segment lost 2 bases and the V segment lost 6 bases, leaving 25 bases of the junction unmatched. The chain's CDR3 is CASSLVLNWDREMVANTGELFF. DNA for the CDR3: TGTGCCAGCAGCCTTGTTCTGAACTGGGACAGGGAAATGGTTGCTAACACCGGGGAGCTGTTTTTT.

This clone was seen only once. The chain has TRBV2 and TRBJ2-5, with 8 bases fitting TRBD2. Germline V CDR1 and CDR2: SNHLY, FYNNEI. The CDR3 extends over 14 amino acids. V shed 1 base and J 4 bases; nucleotides not matched to a gene: 2. The CDR3, as DNA: TGTGCCAGCAGTGAAGGACTAGCGATAGAGACCCAGTACTTC. This codes for CASSEGLAIETQYF.

Turning to this clone: This same CDR3 is encoded by further DNA sequences in the sample. The genes are TRBV5-1 and TRBJ2-7; the D gene is possibly TRBD2 (5 bases). The V and J ends lost 0 bases and 4 bases respectively, with 8 bases between them. The CDR3 has 13 residues. Germline V CDR1 and CDR2: SGHRS, YFSETQ. DNA for the CDR3: TGCGCCAGCAGCTTGGATCCGGGGTACGAGCAGTACTTC. It yields the protein CASSLDPGYEQYF.

The V gene is TRBV6-6, the J gene TRBJ1-5, with D possibly matching TRBD1 (6 bases). V lost 6 bases, J lost 0 bases, and 15 bases lay in between. Germline lookup yields CDR1 MNHNY and CDR2 SVGAGI (reference sequence). The CDR3 is made up of 16 amino acids. For the CDR3, the DNA is TGTGCCAGCAGCCACGGACAGTCGTATAGCAATCAGCCCCAGCATTTT. Its translation is CASSHGQSYSNQPQHF.

In this sample, this clone turned up a few times. The chain joins TRBV7-2 to TRBJ2-1; D call uncertain. CDR3 length equals 11 residues. From germline, CDR1 is SGHTA and CDR2 FQGNSA. V dropped 5 bases and J dropped 9 bases, with 8 bases sitting between them. The CDR3 region is CASSAKAEQFF. CDR3 in DNA: TGTGCCAGCAGCGCCAAGGCTGAGCAGTTCTTC. Combining the CDR3 with reference TRBV7-2 and TRBJ2-1 gives the whole variable domain GAGVSQSPSNKVTEKGKDVELRCDPISGHTALYWYRQSLGQGLEFLIYFQGNSAPDKSGLPSDRFSAERTGGSVSTLTIQRTQQEDSAVYLCASSAKAEQFFGPGTRLTVL.

The J gene is TRBJ2-7, the V gene TRBV6-5; TRBD2 might be the D (6 bases). V was clipped by 7 bases and J by 4 bases, with 17 bases between them. This CDR3 contains 14 residues. CDR1 is MNHEY, CDR2 SVGAGI, per germline. This chain's CDR3 is CASKRATVQYEQYF. The CDR3, as DNA: TGTGCCAGCAAGCGGGCGACAGTCCAATACGAGCAGTACTTC.

The chain couples TRBV19 to TRBJ1-5; 8 bases align to TRBD1. The trim removed 6 bases at V and 5 bases at J, leaving 6 bases unmatched. Germline values: CDR1 LNHDA, CDR2 SQIVND (reference sequence). The CDR3 extends over 14 amino acids. DNA of the CDR3: TGTGCCAGTAGGCTGACAGGGGCTGATCAGCCCCAGCATTTT. It is translated as CASRLTGADQPQHF.

This chain connects TRBV6-5 to TRBJ1-2; the D gene is possibly TRBD1 (5 bases). V was cut by 7 bases and J by 4 bases, with 13 bases left in between. The germline CDR1 and CDR2 sequences are MNHEY and SVGAGI. The CDR3 has 13 amino acids. The CDR3: CASNNGGGYGYTF. DNA for the CDR3: TGTGCCAGCAACAACGGGGGGGGCTATGGCTACACCTTC.

The chain combines TRBV30 with TRBJ2-7; 10 nucleotides agree with TRBD2. CDR1 and CDR2 from the germline V gene are GTSNPN and SVGIG (reference sequence). The CDR3 has 14 amino acids. The V segment lost 2 bases and the J segment 5 bases; nucleotides outside the gene matches: 6. CDR3 protein: CAWSISLAGNEQYF. CDR3 DNA sequence: TGTGCCTGGAGTATTTCACTAGCGGGAAACGAGCAGTACTTC. The variable domain in full, completed from reference TRBV30 and TRBJ2-7, reads SQTIHQWPATLVQPVGSPLSLECTVEGTSNPNLYWYRQAAGRGLQLLFYSVGIGQISSEVPQNLSASRPQDRQFILSSKKLLLSDSGFYLCAWSISLAGNEQYFGPGTRLTVT.

The genes are TRBV29-1 and TRBJ2-2; D is undetermined. V was shortened by 7 bases and J by 1 base, with 13 bases between the two germline ends. This CDR3 region has 14 residues. Germline CDR1 reads SQVTM; CDR2 reads ANQGSEA. CDR3 amino acids: CSAVAFGNTGELFF. The CDR3 DNA reads as TGCAGCGCAGTTGCCTTCGGGAACACCGGGGAGCTGTTTTTT.

This clone turned up a few times. V is TRBV30 and J is TRBJ1-5; D unresolved. Per the germline V gene, CDR1 is GTSNPN and CDR2 is SVGIG (reference sequence). The ends were cut back, 2 bases at V and 2 bases at J, with 10 bases in the middle. The CDR3 contains 14 residues. The CDR3: CAWSRNQGNQPQHF. For the CDR3, the DNA is TGTGCCTGGAGTAGAAATCAGGGCAATCAGCCCCAGCATTTT.

This clone showed up just once. The rearrangement uses TRBV29-1 and TRBJ2-1; 9 positions agree with TRBD2. The CDR3 has 15 amino acids. The V gene's germline CDR1 is SQVTM and CDR2 ANQGSEA. The trim removed 0 bases at V and 3 bases at J, leaving 3 bases unmatched. The CDR3 DNA is TGCAGCGTTGAAGACTTGACTAGCGGCTACAATGAGCAGTTCTTC. Translating it yields CSVEDLTSGYNEQFF.

The chain joins TRBV4-1 to TRBJ2-7; 8 nucleotides line up with TRBD2. Per germline, CDR1 MGHRA and CDR2 YSYEKL. V gave up 1 base and J gave up 3 bases; unmatched junction bases: 8. This CDR3 is built from 16 residues. CDR3 loop: CASSQGGGTRNYEQYF. The CDR3 DNA sequence: TGCGCCAGCAGCCAAGGAGGGGGGACTAGGAACTACGAGCAGTACTTC.

The chain recombines TRBV7-2 with TRBJ1-5; TRBD1 is a possible D gene (6 bases). CDR3 length: 14 amino acids. Germline-derived CDR1 and CDR2 are SGHTA and FQGNSA. The ends were cut back, 4 bases at V and 2 bases at J, with 9 bases in the middle. The CDR3 DNA reads TGTGCCAGCAGCTCACGACAGGGCAATCAGCCCCAGCATTTT. Translated, it gives CASSSRQGNQPQHF. The variable domain in full, completed from reference TRBV7-2 and TRBJ1-5, reads GAGVSQSPSNKVTEKGKDVELRCDPISGHTALYWYRQSLGQGLEFLIYFQGNSAPDKSGLPSDRFSAERTGGSVSTLTIQRTQQEDSAVYLCASSSRQGNQPQHFGDGTRLSIL.

The chain combines TRBV10-3 with TRBJ2-7, with 9 bases lining up with TRBD2. V dropped 4 bases and J dropped 6; count of bases not matched to a gene: 13. Looked up from germline, CDR1 is ENHRY and CDR2 is SYGVKD. The CDR3 totals 16 residues. The chain's CDR3 is CAISVFSGGARSEQYF. CDR3 coding DNA: TGTGCCATCAGTGTATTTAGCGGGGGCGCCCGGAGCGAGCAGTACTTC.

This clone was found a few times. V is TRBV9 and J is TRBJ2-3; TRBD2 aligns across 7 bases. Germline V gene data show CDR1 as SGDLS and CDR2 as YYNGEE. The CDR3 runs 15 residues. V was clipped by 4 bases and J by 5 bases; unmatched bases: 10. CDR3: CASSTWEGAQDTQYF. Here the CDR3 DNA reads TGTGCCAGCAGCACCTGGGAGGGAGCACAAGATACGCAGTATTTT.

The DNA for the CDR3 is TGCAGCGTTGCTCGAAAAGGAGAGACCCAGTACTTC. Its translation: CSVARKGETQYF. This sequence joins TRBV29-1 and TRBJ2-5; no clear D. Trimming removed 4 bases at V and 4 bases at J, with 10 bases between. CDR3 size: 12 residues. In germline, CDR1 is SQVTM, CDR2 ANQGSEA.

The chain joins TRBV11-3 to TRBJ1-1; 8 bases agree with TRBD1. The CDR3 has 13 residues. Germline trimming cut 5 bases from V and 11 bases from J; bases unmatched to any gene: 10. Germline V gene lookup returns CDR1 SGHNT and CDR2 YENEEA. DNA of the CDR3: TGTGCCAGCAGCCTTGGACAGGGTGGATTGGCTTTCTTT. This encodes CASSLGQGGLAFF.

V is TRBV5-4 and J is TRBJ2-1; a possible D gene is TRBD2 (5 bases). The V end was cut by 2 bases, the J end by 3 bases, with 9 bases between. The CDR3 has 14 amino acids. Germline lookup yields CDR1 SGHNT and CDR2 YYREEE (reference sequence). The CDR3: CASSFNRGYNEQFF. Here the CDR3 DNA reads TGTGCCAGCAGCTTTAATCGGGGCTACAATGAGCAGTTCTTC.

V and J are TRBV27 and TRBJ2-1; a possible D gene is TRBD2 (6 bases). Germline V gene sequence: CDR1 MNHEY, CDR2 SMNVEV (reference sequence). Trimming shortened V by 0 bases and J by 3 bases, and 12 bases separated the two germline ends. The CDR3 has 16 residues. The CDR3 DNA reads TGTGCCAGCAGTTTATCCCATAGCGGAAGCTACAATGAGCAGTTCTTC. This sequence encodes CASSLSHSGSYNEQFF.

This clone has a handful of counts. The J gene is TRBJ1-1, the V gene TRBV30, with D tentatively TRBD1 (6 bases). In germline, CDR1 is GTSNPN, CDR2 SVGIG (reference sequence). V lost 2 bases to trimming and J lost 11 bases, with 12 bases between them. CDR3 length: 11 amino acids. The CDR3 bases are TGTGCCTGGAGTCCGGACAGCGTGGCTTTCTTT. As protein: CAWSPDSVAFF.

The V and J genes are TRBV5-6 and TRBJ1-5, with D possibly matching TRBD1 (5 bases). Germline values: CDR1 SGHDT, CDR2 YYEEEE. The germline V and J ends were trimmed by 0 bases and 4 bases, with 8 bases remaining between them. This CDR3 contains 14 residues. CDR3 loop: CASSLDRSNQPQHF. The CDR3 nucleotides are TGTGCCAGCAGCTTGGACAGGTCGAATCAGCCCCAGCATTTT.